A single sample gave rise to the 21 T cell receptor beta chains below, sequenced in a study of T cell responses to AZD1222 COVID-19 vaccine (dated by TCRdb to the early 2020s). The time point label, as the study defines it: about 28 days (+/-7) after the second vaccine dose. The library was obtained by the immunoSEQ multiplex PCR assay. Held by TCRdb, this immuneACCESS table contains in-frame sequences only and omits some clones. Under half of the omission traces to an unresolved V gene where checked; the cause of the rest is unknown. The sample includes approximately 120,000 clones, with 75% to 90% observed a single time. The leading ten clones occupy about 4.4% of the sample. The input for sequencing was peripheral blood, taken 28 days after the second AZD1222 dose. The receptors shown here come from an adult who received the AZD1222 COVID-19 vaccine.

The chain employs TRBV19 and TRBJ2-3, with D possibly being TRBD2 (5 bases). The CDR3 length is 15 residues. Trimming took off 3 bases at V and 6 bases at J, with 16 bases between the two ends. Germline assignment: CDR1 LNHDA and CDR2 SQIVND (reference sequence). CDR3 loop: CASSIWQARVDTQYF. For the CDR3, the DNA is TGTGCCAGTAGTATTTGGCAGGCGAGGGTGGATACGCAGTATTTT.

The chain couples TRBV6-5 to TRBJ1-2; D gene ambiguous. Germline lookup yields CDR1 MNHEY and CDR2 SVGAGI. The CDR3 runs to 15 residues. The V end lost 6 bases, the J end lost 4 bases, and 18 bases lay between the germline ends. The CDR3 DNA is TGTGCCAGCAGATCCACACACACGGCTCCCTATGGCTACACCTTC. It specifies CASRSTHTAPYGYTF.

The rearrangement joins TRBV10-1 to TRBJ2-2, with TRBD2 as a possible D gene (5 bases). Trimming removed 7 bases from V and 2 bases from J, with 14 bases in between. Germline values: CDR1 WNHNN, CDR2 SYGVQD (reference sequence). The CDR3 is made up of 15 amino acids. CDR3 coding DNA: TGCGCCAGCAAGAGGGATACACTTAACACCGGGGAGCTGTTTTTT. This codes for CASKRDTLNTGELFF.

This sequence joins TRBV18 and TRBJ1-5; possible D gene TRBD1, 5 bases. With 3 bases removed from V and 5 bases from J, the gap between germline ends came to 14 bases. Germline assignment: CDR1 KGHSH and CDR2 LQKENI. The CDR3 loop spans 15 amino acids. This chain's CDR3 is CASSPVAGGDQPQHF. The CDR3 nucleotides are TGTGCCAGCTCACCGGTAGCCGGGGGTGATCAGCCCCAGCATTTT.

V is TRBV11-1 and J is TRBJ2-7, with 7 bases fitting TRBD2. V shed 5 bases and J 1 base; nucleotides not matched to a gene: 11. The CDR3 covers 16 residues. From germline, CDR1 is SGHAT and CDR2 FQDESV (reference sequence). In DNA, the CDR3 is TGTGCCAGCAGCCGTCGGGCTAGCGGTGATTCCTACGAGCAGTACTTC. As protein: CASSRRASGDSYEQYF.

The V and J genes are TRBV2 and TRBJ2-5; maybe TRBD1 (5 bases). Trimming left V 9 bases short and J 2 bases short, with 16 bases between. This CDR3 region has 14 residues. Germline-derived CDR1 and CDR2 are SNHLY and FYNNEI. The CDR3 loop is CASLIDSNQETQYF. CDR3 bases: TGTGCCAGTTTGATTGACAGTAATCAAGAGACCCAGTACTTC.

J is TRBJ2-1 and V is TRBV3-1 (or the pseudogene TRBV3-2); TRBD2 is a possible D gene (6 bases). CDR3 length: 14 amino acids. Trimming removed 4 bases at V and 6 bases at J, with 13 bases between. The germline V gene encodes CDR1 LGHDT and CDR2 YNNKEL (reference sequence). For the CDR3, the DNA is TGTGCCAGCAGCCCTGGGGGGTTAAGCAATGAGCAGTTCTTC. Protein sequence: CASSPGGLSNEQFF.

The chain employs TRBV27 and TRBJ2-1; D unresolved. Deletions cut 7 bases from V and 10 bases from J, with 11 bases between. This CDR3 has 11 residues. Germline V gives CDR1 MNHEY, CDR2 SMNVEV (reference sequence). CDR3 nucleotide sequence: TGTGCCAGCAACGAAGGGCTAGAGCAGTTCTTC. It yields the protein CASNEGLEQFF.

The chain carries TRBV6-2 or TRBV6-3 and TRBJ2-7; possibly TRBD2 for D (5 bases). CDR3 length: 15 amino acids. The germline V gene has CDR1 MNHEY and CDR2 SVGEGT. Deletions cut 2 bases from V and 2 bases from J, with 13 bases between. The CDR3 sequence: CASSYGSVNTYEQYF. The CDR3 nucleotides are TGTGCCAGCAGTTACGGTAGCGTAAACACCTACGAGCAGTACTTC.

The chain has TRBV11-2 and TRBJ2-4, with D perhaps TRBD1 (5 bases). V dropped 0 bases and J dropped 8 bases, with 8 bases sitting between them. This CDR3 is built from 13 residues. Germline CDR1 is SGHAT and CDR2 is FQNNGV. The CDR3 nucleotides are TGTGCCAGCAGCTTAGACAGGGCTTACATTCAGTACTTC. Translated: CASSLDRAYIQYF.

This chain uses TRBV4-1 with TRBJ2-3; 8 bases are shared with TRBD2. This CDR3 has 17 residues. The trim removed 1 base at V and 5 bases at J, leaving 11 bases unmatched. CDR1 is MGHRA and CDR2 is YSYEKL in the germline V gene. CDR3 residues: CASSQAYAGGLQDTQYF. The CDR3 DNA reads TGCGCCAGCAGCCAAGCCTATGCGGGGGGACTACAAGATACGCAGTATTTT.

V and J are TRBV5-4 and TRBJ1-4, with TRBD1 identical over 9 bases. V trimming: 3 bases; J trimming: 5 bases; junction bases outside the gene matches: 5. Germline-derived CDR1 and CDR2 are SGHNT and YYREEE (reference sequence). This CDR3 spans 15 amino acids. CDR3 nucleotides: TGTGCCAGCAGCTCTACAGGGGGCGCGAATGAAAAACTGTTTTTT. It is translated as CASSSTGGANEKLFF. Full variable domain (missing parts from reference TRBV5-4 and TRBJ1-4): ETGVTQSPTHLIKTRGQQVTLRCSSQSGHNTVSWYQQALGQGPQFIFQYYREEENGRGNFPPRFSGLQFPNYSSELNVNALELDDSALYLCASSSTGGANEKLFFGSGTQLSVL.

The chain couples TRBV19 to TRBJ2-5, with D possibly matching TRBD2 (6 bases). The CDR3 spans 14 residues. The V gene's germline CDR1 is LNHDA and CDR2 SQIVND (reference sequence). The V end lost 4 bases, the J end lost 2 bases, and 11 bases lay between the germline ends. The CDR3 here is CASSSGDSQETQYF. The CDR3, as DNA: TGTGCCAGTAGTAGTGGGGACTCACAAGAGACCCAGTACTTC.

In DNA, the CDR3 is TGTGCCAGCAGCTTAATCGGGGTGGGGACTAATGAAAAACTGTTTTTT. As protein: CASSLIGVGTNEKLFF. The V gene is TRBV7-9, the J gene TRBJ1-4; D unclear. Trimming removed 2 bases from V and 2 bases from J, with 12 bases in between. The germline CDR1 and CDR2 sequences are SEHNR and FQNEAQ (reference sequence). The CDR3 sequence is 16 residues long.

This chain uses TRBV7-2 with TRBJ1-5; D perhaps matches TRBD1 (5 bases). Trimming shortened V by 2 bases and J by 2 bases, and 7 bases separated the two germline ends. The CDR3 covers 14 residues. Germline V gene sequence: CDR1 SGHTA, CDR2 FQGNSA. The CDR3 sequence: CASSLKQGNQPQHF. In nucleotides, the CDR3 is TGTGCCAGCAGCTTAAAACAGGGCAATCAGCCCCAGCATTTT.

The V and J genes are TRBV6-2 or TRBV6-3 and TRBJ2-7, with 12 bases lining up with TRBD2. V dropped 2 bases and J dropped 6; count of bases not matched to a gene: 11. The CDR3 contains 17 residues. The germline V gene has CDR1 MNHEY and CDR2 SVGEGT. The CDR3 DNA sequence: TGTGCCAGCAGTTACGGGAGTCCTAGCGGGGGGGCATCCGAGCAGTACTTC. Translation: CASSYGSPSGGASEQYF.

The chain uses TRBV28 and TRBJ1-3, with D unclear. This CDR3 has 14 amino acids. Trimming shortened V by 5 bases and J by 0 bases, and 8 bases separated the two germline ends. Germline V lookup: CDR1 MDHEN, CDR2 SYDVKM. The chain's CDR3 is CASSQGLSGNTIYF. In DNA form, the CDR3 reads TGTGCCAGCAGTCAAGGCCTCTCTGGAAACACCATATATTTT. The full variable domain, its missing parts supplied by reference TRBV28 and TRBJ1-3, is DVKVTQSSRYLVKRTGEKVFLECVQDMDHENMFWYRQDPGLGLRLIYFSYDVKMKEKGDIPEGYSVSREKKERFSLILESASTNQTSMYLCASSQGLSGNTIYFGEGSWLTVV.

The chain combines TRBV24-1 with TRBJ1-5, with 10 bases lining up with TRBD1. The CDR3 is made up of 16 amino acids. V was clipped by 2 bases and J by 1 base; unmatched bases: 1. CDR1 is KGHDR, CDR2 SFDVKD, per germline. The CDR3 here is CATSDSGQGSNQPQHF. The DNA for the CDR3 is TGTGCCACCAGTGATTCGGGACAGGGGAGCAATCAGCCCCAGCATTTT.

The CDR3 loop reads CASSEARTGGLDFF. Written as DNA, the CDR3 is TGTGCCAGCAGTGAAGCCCGGACAGGGGGGTTGGATTTCTTT. This sequence joins TRBV2 and TRBJ1-1; TRBD1 matches 10 bases. Germline lookup yields CDR1 SNHLY and CDR2 FYNNEI. The J segment lost 13 bases and the V segment lost 0 bases, leaving 8 bases of the junction unmatched. CDR3 length: 14 residues.

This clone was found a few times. CDR3 nucleotides: TGTGCCAGTAGCCCCGAGGGGACTAATGAAAAACTGTTTTTT. Protein sequence: CASSPEGTNEKLFF. This chain uses TRBV19 with TRBJ1-4; D is possibly TRBD1 (5 bases). The V gene's germline CDR1 is LNHDA and CDR2 SQIVND (reference sequence). Trimming left V 6 bases short and J 2 bases short, with 10 bases between. This CDR3 spans 14 amino acids.

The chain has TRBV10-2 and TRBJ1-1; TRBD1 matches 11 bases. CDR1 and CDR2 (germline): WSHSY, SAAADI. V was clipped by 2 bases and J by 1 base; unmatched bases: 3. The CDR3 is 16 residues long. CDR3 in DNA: TGCGCCAGCAGTGAGGGGACAGGGGGAGCGAACACTGAAGCTTTCTTT. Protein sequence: CASSEGTGGANTEAFF.